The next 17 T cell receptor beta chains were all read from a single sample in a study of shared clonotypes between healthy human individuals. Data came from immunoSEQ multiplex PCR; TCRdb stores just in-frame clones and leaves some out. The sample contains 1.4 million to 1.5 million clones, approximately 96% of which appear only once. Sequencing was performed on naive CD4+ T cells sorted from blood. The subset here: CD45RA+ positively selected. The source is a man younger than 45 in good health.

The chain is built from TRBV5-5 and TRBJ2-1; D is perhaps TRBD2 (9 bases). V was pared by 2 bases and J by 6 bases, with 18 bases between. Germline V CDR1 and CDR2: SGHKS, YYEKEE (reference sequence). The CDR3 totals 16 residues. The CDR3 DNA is TGTGCCAGCAGCTTACGTCCTAGCGGGACAGGCAATGAGCAGTTCTTC. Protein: CASSLRPSGTGNEQFF.

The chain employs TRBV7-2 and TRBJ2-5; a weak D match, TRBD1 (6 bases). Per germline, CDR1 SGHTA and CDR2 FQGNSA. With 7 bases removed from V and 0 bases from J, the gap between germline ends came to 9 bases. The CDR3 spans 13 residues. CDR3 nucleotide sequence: TGTGCCAGCATGAGGGGGTACCAAGAGACCCAGTACTTC. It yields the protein CASMRGYQETQYF.

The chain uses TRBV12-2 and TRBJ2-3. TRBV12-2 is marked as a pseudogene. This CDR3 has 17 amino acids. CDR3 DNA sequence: TGTGCAAGTCGCTTCCCGGAGGGGGCGGGAGCAGGAAATACGCAGTATTTT. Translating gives CASRFPEGAGAGNTQYF.

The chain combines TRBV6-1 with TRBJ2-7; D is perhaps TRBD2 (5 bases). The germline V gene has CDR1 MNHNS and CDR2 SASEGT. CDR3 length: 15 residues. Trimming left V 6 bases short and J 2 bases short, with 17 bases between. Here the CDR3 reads CASSETPGSTYEQYF. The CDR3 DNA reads TGTGCCAGCAGCGAAACCCCGGGATCCACCTACGAGCAGTACTTC.

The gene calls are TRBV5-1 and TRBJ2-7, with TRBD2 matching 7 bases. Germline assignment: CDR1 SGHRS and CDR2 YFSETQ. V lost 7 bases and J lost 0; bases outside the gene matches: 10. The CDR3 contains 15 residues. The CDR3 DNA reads TGCGCCAGCGCTAGCCTAGCGGTTAGCTCCTACGAGCAGTACTTC. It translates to CASASLAVSSYEQYF.

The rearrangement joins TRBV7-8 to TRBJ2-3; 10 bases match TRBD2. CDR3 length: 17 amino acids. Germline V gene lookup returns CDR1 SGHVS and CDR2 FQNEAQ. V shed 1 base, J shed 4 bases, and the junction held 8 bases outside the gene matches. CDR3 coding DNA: TGTGCCAGCAGCTTAGGGGCTAGCGGGAGAGTGGCAGATACGCAGTATTTT. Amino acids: CASSLGASGRVADTQYF.

CDR3 DNA: TGTGCCAGCAGCCAAGGACTAGCGGGTTACAATGAGCAGTTCTTC. This sequence encodes CASSQGLAGYNEQFF. This rearrangement joins TRBV11-2 to TRBJ2-1; 11 bases match TRBD2. Germline lookup yields CDR1 SGHAT and CDR2 FQNNGV. The V and J ends lost 5 bases and 4 bases, in that order; junction bases with no gene match: 4. The CDR3 contains 15 residues. The entire variable domain, with the rest obtained from reference TRBV11-2 and TRBJ2-1, is as follows: EAGVAQSPRYKIIEKRQSVAFWCNPISGHATLYWYQQILGQGPKLLIQFQNNGVVDDSQLPKDRFSAERLKGVDSTLKIQPAKLEDSAVYLCASSQGLAGYNEQFFGPGTRLTVL.

The CDR3 region is CASSNAGRDEQFF. Here the CDR3 DNA reads TGTGCCAGCAGCAACGCCGGACGCGATGAGCAGTTCTTC. This sequence joins TRBV9 and TRBJ2-1; D is uncertain. The V end was cut by 4 bases, the J end by 8 bases, with 13 bases between. The CDR3 is 13 amino acids. Germline values: CDR1 SGDLS, CDR2 YYNGEE. The entire variable domain, with the rest obtained from reference TRBV9 and TRBJ2-1, is as follows: DSGVTQTPKHLITATGQRVTLRCSPRSGDLSVYWYQQSLDQGLQFLIQYYNGEERAKGNILERFSAQQFPDLHSELNLSSLELGDSALYFCASSNAGRDEQFFGPGTRLTVL.

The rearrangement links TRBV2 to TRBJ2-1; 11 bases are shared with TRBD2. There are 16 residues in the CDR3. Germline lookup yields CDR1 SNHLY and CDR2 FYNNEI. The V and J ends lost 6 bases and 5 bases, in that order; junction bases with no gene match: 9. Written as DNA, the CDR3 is TGTGCCAGCAGCGCTACCGGGACTAGCGGTCACAATGAGCAGTTCTTC. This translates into CASSATGTSGHNEQFF.

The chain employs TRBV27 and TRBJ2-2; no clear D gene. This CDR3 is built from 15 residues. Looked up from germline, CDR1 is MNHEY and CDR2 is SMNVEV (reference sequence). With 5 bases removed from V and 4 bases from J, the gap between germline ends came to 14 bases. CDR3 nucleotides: TGTGCCAGCAGTCCCACGGACGGTTCCACCGGGGAGCTGTTTTTT. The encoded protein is CASSPTDGSTGELFF.

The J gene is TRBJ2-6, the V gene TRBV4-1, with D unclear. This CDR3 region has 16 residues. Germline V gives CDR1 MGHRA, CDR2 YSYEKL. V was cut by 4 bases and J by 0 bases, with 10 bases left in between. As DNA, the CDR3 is TGCGCCAGCAGCCTGAAGAAGATCTCTGGGGCCAACGTCCTGACTTTC. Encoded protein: CASSLKKISGANVLTF.

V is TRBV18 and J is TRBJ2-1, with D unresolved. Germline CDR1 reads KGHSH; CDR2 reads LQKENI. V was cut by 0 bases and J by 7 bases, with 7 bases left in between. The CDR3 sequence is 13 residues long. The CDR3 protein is CASSPPLPNEQFF. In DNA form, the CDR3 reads TGTGCCAGCTCACCACCACTGCCGAATGAGCAGTTCTTC.

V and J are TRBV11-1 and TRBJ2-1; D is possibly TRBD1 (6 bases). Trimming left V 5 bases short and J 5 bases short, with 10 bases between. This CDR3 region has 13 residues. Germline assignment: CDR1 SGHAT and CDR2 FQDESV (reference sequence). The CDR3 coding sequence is TGTGCCAGCAGCCCAGGGGATAACAATGAGCAGTTCTTC. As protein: CASSPGDNNEQFF.

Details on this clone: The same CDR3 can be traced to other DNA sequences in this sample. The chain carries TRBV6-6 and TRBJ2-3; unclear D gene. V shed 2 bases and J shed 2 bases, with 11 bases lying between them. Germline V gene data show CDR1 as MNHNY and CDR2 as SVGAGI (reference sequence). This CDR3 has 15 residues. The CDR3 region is CASSYTGHPTDTQYF. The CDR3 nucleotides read TGTGCCAGCAGTTACACTGGCCATCCCACAGATACGCAGTATTTT.

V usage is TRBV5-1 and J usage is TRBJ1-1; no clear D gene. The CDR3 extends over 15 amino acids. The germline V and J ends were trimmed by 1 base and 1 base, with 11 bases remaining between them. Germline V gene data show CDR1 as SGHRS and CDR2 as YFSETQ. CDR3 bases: TGCGCCAGCAGCTTGTATACCCGGACGAACACTGAAGCTTTCTTT. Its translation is CASSLYTRTNTEAFF.

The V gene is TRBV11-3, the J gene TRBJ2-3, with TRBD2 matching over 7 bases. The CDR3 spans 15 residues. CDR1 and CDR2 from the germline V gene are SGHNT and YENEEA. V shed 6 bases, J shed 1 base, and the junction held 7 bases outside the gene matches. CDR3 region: CASSMAGVGTDTQYF. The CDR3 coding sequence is TGTGCCAGCAGTATGGCGGGAGTAGGCACAGATACGCAGTATTTT. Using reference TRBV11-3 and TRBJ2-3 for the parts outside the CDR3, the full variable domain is EAGVVQSPRYKIIEKKQPVAFWCNPISGHNTLYWYLQNLGQGPELLIRYENEEAVDDSQLPKDRFSAERLKGVDSTLKIQPAELGDSAVYLCASSMAGVGTDTQYFGPGTRLTVL.

The DNA for the CDR3 is TGTGCCAGTAGTATCAGGAGCAGTAGCAATCAGCCCCAGCATTTT. It is translated as CASSIRSSSNQPQHF. The V call is TRBV19, the J call TRBJ1-5; no reliable D call. The CDR3 is made up of 15 amino acids. Germline CDR1 reads LNHDA; CDR2 reads SQIVND (reference sequence). Trimming left V 3 bases short and J 0 bases short, with 9 bases between.